The 21 T cell receptor beta chains given below trace back to one sample, sequenced in a study of blood T cell repertoires in COVID-19. Generated by immunoSEQ multiplex PCR, the TCRdb table keeps only in-frame clones and is missing some. The table has roughly 60,000 clones, over 75% seen once. The material sequenced was peripheral blood. The receptors stem from a man older than 75 with acute or convalescent COVID-19.

The chain uses TRBV6-5 and TRBJ2-2; tentatively, D is TRBD1 (5 bases). Germline V gene lookup returns CDR1 MNHEY and CDR2 SVGAGI. The ends were cut back, 0 bases at V and 4 bases at J, with 9 bases in the middle. The CDR3 contains 15 residues. The CDR3 nucleotides are TGTGCCAGCAGTTACTCGAACAGGCCCACCGGGGAGCTGTTTTTT. Translated, it gives CASSYSNRPTGELFF.

The chain couples TRBV2 to TRBJ1-1, with a tentative D call TRBD1 (5 bases). Germline loops: CDR1 SNHLY, CDR2 FYNNEI. The CDR3 contains 13 residues. Trimming cost V 7 bases and J 0 bases, with 9 bases left between them. CDR3 DNA: TGTGCCAGCACTGCAGGGATGAACACTGAAGCTTTCTTT. It is translated as CASTAGMNTEAFF.

The rearrangement uses TRBV4-1 and TRBJ1-4, with 7 nucleotides matching TRBD1. The length of the CDR3 is 16 residues. Losses at the gene ends were 0 bases for V and 5 bases for J; bases not matched to a gene: 6. Per germline, CDR1 MGHRA and CDR2 YSYEKL. DNA of the CDR3: TGCGCCAGCAGCCAAGATCCCGGGACAGAAAATGAAAAACTGTTTTTT. The encoded protein is CASSQDPGTENEKLFF.

The chain is built from TRBV7-2 and TRBJ1-2; 9 positions agree with TRBD1. V shed 4 bases and J 4 bases; nucleotides not matched to a gene: 10. Germline CDR1 reads SGHTA; CDR2 reads FQGNSA. CDR3 length: 16 amino acids. CDR3 bases: TGTGCCAGCAGCTCCGGCCCGGGACAGGGCGCCTATGGCTACACCTTC. Its protein product is CASSSGPGQGAYGYTF.

The genes are TRBV6-1 and TRBJ1-5; 8 bases line up with TRBD1. The CDR3 is 17 amino acids. Germline CDR1 is MNHNS and CDR2 is SASEGT. Germline trimming cut 4 bases from V and 3 bases from J; bases unmatched to any gene: 11. The CDR3 spells CASSVSQGARNNQPQHF. Here the CDR3 DNA reads TGTGCCAGCAGTGTGTCCCAGGGGGCGAGAAACAATCAGCCCCAGCATTTT.

The chain carries TRBV9 and TRBJ1-3; 7 bases are shared with TRBD1. The CDR3 runs to 17 residues. Germline CDR1 is SGDLS and CDR2 is YYNGEE. Trimming at V came to 0 bases and at J to 0 bases, leaving 6 bases not matched to a gene. Here the CDR3 reads CASSVARTGVSGNTIYF. The CDR3 nucleotides read TGTGCCAGCAGCGTAGCGAGGACAGGCGTCTCTGGAAACACCATATATTTT.

This clone was observed a handful of times. J is TRBJ1-2 and V is TRBV7-9; D is unresolved. This CDR3 is built from 14 residues. V shed 5 bases and J shed 8 bases, with 18 bases lying between them. Germline V lookup: CDR1 SEHNR, CDR2 FQNEAQ (reference sequence). CDR3 nucleotides: TGTGCCAGCAGCAAGCCGGGAAAGAATATCGGCTACACCTTC. This gives the protein CASSKPGKNIGYTF. The variable domain in full, with the rest retrieved from reference TRBV7-9 and TRBJ1-2, is DTGVSQNPRHKITKRGQNVTFRCDPISEHNRLYWYRQTLGQGPEFLTYFQNEAQLEKSRLLSDRFSAERPKGSFSTLEIQRTEQGDSAMYLCASSKPGKNIGYTFGSGTRLTVV.

The gene calls are TRBV16 and TRBJ1-1; no clear D gene. CDR1 and CDR2 (germline): KGHSY, FQNENV. Trimming removed 5 bases from V and 2 bases from J, with 9 bases in between. The CDR3 runs to 13 residues. The CDR3 loop is CASSEYSNTEAFF. CDR3 sequence (DNA): TGTGCCAGCAGCGAGTACAGTAACACTGAAGCTTTCTTT.

The chain uses TRBV2 and TRBJ2-2, with D maybe TRBD1 (6 bases). Per germline, CDR1 SNHLY and CDR2 FYNNEI. The V end lost 5 bases, the J end lost 5 bases, and 12 bases lay between the germline ends. CDR3 length: 14 amino acids. CDR3 region: CASSTQGLTGELFF. CDR3 nucleotide sequence: TGTGCCAGCAGTACTCAGGGGTTGACCGGGGAGCTGTTTTTT.

The chain recombines TRBV6-5 with TRBJ1-5; tentative D call: TRBD1 (5 bases). The germline V gene encodes CDR1 MNHEY and CDR2 SVGAGI. This CDR3 spans 14 amino acids. The ends were cut back, 1 base at V and 5 bases at J, with 9 bases in the middle. CDR3 in DNA: TGTGCCAGCAGTTACTGGGGGGAGTATCAGCCCCAGCATTTT. Translated, it gives CASSYWGEYQPQHF.

The V gene is TRBV2, the J gene TRBJ2-2; tentatively, D is TRBD2 (5 bases). V dropped 3 bases and J dropped 8 bases, with 10 bases sitting between them. The germline gives CDR1 SNHLY, CDR2 FYNNEI. This CDR3 is 13 amino acids long. The CDR3 DNA is TGTGCCAGCAGTGAGCTAGCCTCGGGGGAGCTGTTTTTT. Residues: CASSELASGELFF.

This clone came up a few times. This chain links TRBV5-5 with TRBJ1-6, with 8 bases lining up with TRBD1. Germline CDR1 reads SGHKS; CDR2 reads YYEKEE (reference sequence). This CDR3 spans 16 amino acids. The ends lost 3 bases at V and 4 bases at J; junction bases unmatched: 6. The CDR3 nucleotides are TGTGCCAGCAGCTCGACCGGGACAGGTTATAATTCACCCCTCCACTTT. Protein sequence: CASSSTGTGYNSPLHF.

This clone has just one count. The rearrangement joins TRBV27 to TRBJ2-1, with 8 bases that match TRBD2. After removal of 5 bases from V and 4 bases from J, the junction contained 13 bases not matched to a gene. The CDR3 totals 17 residues. Germline loops: CDR1 MNHEY, CDR2 SMNVEV (reference sequence). CDR3 nucleotide sequence: TGTGCCAGCAGTCCGACACGAGCTAGCGGGTTTTACAATGAGCAGTTCTTC. Its protein is CASSPTRASGFYNEQFF.

CDR3: CASQRTSRLHYTF. The CDR3 DNA sequence: TGTGCCTCCCAAAGGACATCGCGCCTCCACTACACCTTC. This chain uses TRBV30 with TRBJ1-2; a weak D match, TRBD1 (5 bases). CDR1 is GTSNPN and CDR2 is SVGIG in the germline V gene (reference sequence). The CDR3 totals 13 residues. V was pared by 7 bases and J by 10 bases, with 22 bases between.

CDR3 sequence: CASSTGGSYNEQFF. In nucleotides, the CDR3 is TGCGCCTCCTCCACAGGGGGCTCCTACAATGAGCAGTTCTTC. The rearrangement links TRBV5-1 to TRBJ2-1; 8 bases match TRBD1. Germline trimming cut 10 bases from V and 0 bases from J; bases unmatched to any gene: 6. The CDR3 contains 14 residues. CDR1 and CDR2 (germline): SGHRS, YFSETQ.

The chain is built from TRBV2 and TRBJ1-2; TRBD1 matches 8 bases. Unmatched junction bases numbered 9, after V lost 6 bases and J lost 3 bases. The length of the CDR3 is 15 residues. The germline V gene has CDR1 SNHLY and CDR2 FYNNEI. This CDR3 reads CASRDGQGHHYGYTF. The CDR3 DNA sequence: TGTGCCAGCAGAGACGGACAGGGCCATCACTATGGCTACACCTTC.

This clone has only one observation. V and J are TRBV11-2 and TRBJ1-1; D gene uncertain. The CDR3 is made up of 13 amino acids. Trimming took off 5 bases at V and 0 bases at J, with 7 bases between the two ends. The germline V gene encodes CDR1 SGHAT and CDR2 FQNNGV. CDR3: CASSVYMNTEAFF. DNA for the CDR3: TGTGCCAGCAGCGTATACATGAACACTGAAGCTTTCTTT.

The rearrangement links TRBV21-1 to TRBJ1-2; the table calls TRBD1, which could not be checked here. TRBV21-1 counts as a pseudogene. The CDR3 runs 16 residues. The CDR3, as DNA: TGTGCCAGCAGCAAAGAGGGGACAGAGAGGCACTATGGCTACACCTTC. Amino acid sequence: CASSKEGTERHYGYTF.

The CDR3 reads CASSQDWDSYQPQHF. As DNA, the CDR3 is TGCGCCAGCAGCCAAGATTGGGACAGCTACCAGCCCCAGCATTTT. The chain links TRBV4-1 to TRBJ1-5, with 7 nucleotides matching TRBD1. This CDR3 contains 15 residues. With 0 bases clipped from V and 7 bases from J, the junction kept 6 bases outside the gene matches. From germline, CDR1 is MGHRA and CDR2 YSYEKL.

The chain joins TRBV4-1 to TRBJ1-2; D is ambiguous. This CDR3 region has 15 residues. From germline, CDR1 is MGHRA and CDR2 YSYEKL. V lost 3 bases and J lost 2, with 13 bases in between. The CDR3, as DNA: TGCGCCAGCAGCCAGCCTTTCACAGAAAACTATGGCTACACCTTC. Translated: CASSQPFTENYGYTF.

This chain links TRBV5-1 with TRBJ2-7; maybe TRBD2 (8 bases). This CDR3 is 15 amino acids long. V was shortened by 3 bases and J by 7 bases, with 20 bases between the two germline ends. CDR1 is SGHRS, CDR2 YFSETQ, per germline. The CDR3 nucleotides are TGCGCCAGCAGCTGGGACAGCCCCTTAGCGGGGGAGCAGTACTTC. Translating it yields CASSWDSPLAGEQYF. Full variable domain (rest looked up from reference TRBV5-1 and TRBJ2-7): KAGVTQTPRYLIKTRGQQVTLSCSPISGHRSVSWYQQTPGQGLQFLFEYFSETQRNKGNFPGRFSGRQFSNSRSEMNVSTLELGDSALYLCASSWDSPLAGEQYFGPGTRLTVT.